This TCR beta chain emerged from a study of beta chain features in type 1 diabetes. Expressed TCRB transcripts were sequenced because the isolated RNA had all been reverse transcribed beforehand. Profiling relied on immunoSEQ multiplex PCR, and the TCRdb table lists in-frame clones only, not all of them. Found here are 310,000 or so clones, roughly 8% of them singletons; the top ten hold around 0.45%. V was trimmed by 4 bases and J by 3 bases, leaving 11 bases between them. The germline V gene encodes CDR1 SGHTS and CDR2 YDEGEE. The CDR3 runs 13 residues. The sequenced material came from central memory CD4+ T cells from blood. The V and J genes are TRBV5-8 and TRBJ2-7; D unclear. The clonotype was recovered from a woman aged 18-29 years in good health. For the CDR3, the DNA is TGTGCCAGCAGCACGATAGAAAACTACGAGCAGTACTTC. This sequence encodes CASSTIENYEQYF.